The rows below give T cell receptor beta chains drawn from one sample of a study of cytomegalovirus exposure and HLA in healthy donors. The protocol was immunoSEQ multiplex PCR, while the TCRdb copy is restricted to in-frame clones and leaves out a portion. The table includes 150,000 to 200,000 clones, roughly 88% detected once. Sequenced sample: PBMCs. These receptors originate from a man between 45 and 60 years old in good health and CMV-seropositive. Both conserved end residues are part of each CDR3. D genes are given only for firm matches. Expanded clones are given a class, and other clones once, few, many or no size at all.

D gene: NA; V gene: TRBV11-2; J gene: TRBJ1-2; clone size: NA; CDR3 protein: CASSLSGGGGYTF; CDR3 DNA: TGTGCCAGCAGCTTAAGCGGGGGGGGCGGCTACACCTTC
D gene: NA; V gene: TRBV2; J gene: TRBJ2-5; clone size: NA; CDR3 protein: CASGVGGGQETQYF; CDR3 DNA: TGTGCCAGTGGAGTGGGGGGAGGTCAAGAGACCCAGTACTTC
D gene: NA; V gene: TRBV20-1; J gene: TRBJ2-5; clone size: NA; CDR3 protein: CSAIRGGTQYF; CDR3 DNA: TGCAGTGCTATCCGAGGGGGGACCCAGTACTTC
D gene: NA; V gene: TRBV7-6; J gene: TRBJ2-7; clone size: NA; CDR3 protein: CASSLGGTNYEQYF; CDR3 DNA: TGTGCCAGCAGCTTAGGGGGGACAAACTACGAGCAGTACTTC
D gene: NA; V gene: TRBV19; J gene: TRBJ1-2; clone size: NA; CDR3 protein: CASSIPPSYDGYTF; CDR3 DNA: TGTGCCAGTAGTATCCCACCCTCCTATGATGGCTACACCTTC
D gene: NA; V gene: TRBV5-1; J gene: TRBJ2-1; clone size: few; CDR3 protein: CASSLMTRAYNEQFF; CDR3 DNA: TGCGCCAGCAGCCTAATGACTAGAGCTTACAATGAGCAGTTCTTC
D gene: NA; V gene: TRBV11-2; J gene: TRBJ1-1; clone size: few; CDR3 protein: CASSPPMSTLAFF; CDR3 DNA: TGTGCCAGCAGCCCACCCATGTCGACTTTGGCTTTCTTT
D gene: NA; V gene: TRBV5-1; J gene: TRBJ1-1; clone size: NA; CDR3 protein: CASSQTVTNTEAFF; CDR3 DNA: TGCGCCAGCAGCCAGACAGTCACCAACACTGAAGCTTTCTTT
D gene: TRBD1; V gene: TRBV15; J gene: TRBJ2-7; clone size: few; CDR3 protein: CATSRDRAGGYEQYF; CDR3 DNA: TGTGCCACCAGCAGAGATCGGGCAGGGGGCTACGAGCAGTACTTC
D gene: TRBD2; V gene: TRBV15; J gene: TRBJ2-3; clone size: NA; CDR3 protein: CATSSAIAGGLGDTQYF; CDR3 DNA: TGTGCCACCAGCAGCGCAATAGCGGGGGGGCTAGGAGATACGCAGTATTTT
D gene: TRBD1; V gene: TRBV19; J gene: TRBJ1-1; clone size: NA; CDR3 protein: CASKAGGWGENTEAFF; CDR3 DNA: TGTGCCAGTAAGGCAGGGGGCTGGGGGGAGAACACTGAAGCTTTCTTT
D gene: NA; V gene: TRBV9; J gene: TRBJ2-4; clone size: NA; CDR3 protein: CASSPGTGTKNIQYF; CDR3 DNA: TGTGCCAGCAGCCCTGGAACGGGTACCAAAAACATTCAGTACTTC
D gene: TRBD1; V gene: TRBV19; J gene: TRBJ2-5; clone size: NA; CDR3 protein: CASSSSPGQGKQETQYF; CDR3 DNA: TGTGCCAGTAGCTCCTCGCCGGGACAGGGGAAACAAGAGACCCAGTACTTC
D gene: NA; V gene: TRBV11-2; J gene: TRBJ1-5; clone size: NA; CDR3 protein: CASSLGLRQPQHF; CDR3 DNA: TGTGCCAGCAGCTTAGGCCTGCGTCAGCCCCAGCATTTT
D gene: NA; V gene: TRBV11-3; J gene: TRBJ2-5; clone size: NA; CDR3 protein: CASSLGLAFTEETQYF; CDR3 DNA: TGTGCCAGCAGCTTAGGGCTAGCGTTTACCGAAGAGACCCAGTACTTC
D gene: NA; V gene: TRBV11-2; J gene: TRBJ2-7; clone size: once; CDR3 protein: CASSLVVGGRSYEQYF; CDR3 DNA: TGTGCCAGCAGCTTAGTTGTCGGGGGACGCTCCTACGAGCAGTACTTC
D gene: NA; V gene: TRBV5-1; J gene: TRBJ1-5; clone size: NA; CDR3 protein: CASSLETGGGPGAQHF; CDR3 DNA: TGCGCCAGCAGCTTGGAAACGGGGGGGGGCCCAGGGGCCCAGCATTTT
D gene: NA; V gene: TRBV10-2; J gene: TRBJ1-1; clone size: NA; CDR3 protein: CASSSSGATEAFF; CDR3 DNA: TGCGCCAGCAGTAGTTCAGGGGCCACTGAAGCTTTCTTT
D gene: NA; V gene: TRBV7-9; J gene: TRBJ1-1; clone size: NA; CDR3 protein: CASSLGTLNTEAFF; CDR3 DNA: TGTGCCAGCAGCTTAGGGACATTGAACACTGAAGCTTTCTTT
D gene: NA; V gene: TRBV19; J gene: TRBJ1-1; clone size: NA; CDR3 protein: CASSIRGMNTEAFF; CDR3 DNA: TGTGCCAGTAGTATTCGGGGAATGAACACTGAAGCTTTCTTT
D gene: TRBD1; V gene: TRBV7-2; J gene: TRBJ2-1; clone size: few; CDR3 protein: CASSPRTGYNEQFF; CDR3 DNA: TGTGCCAGCAGCCCCCGGACAGGGTACAATGAGCAGTTCTTC
D gene: NA; V gene: TRBV6-6; J gene: TRBJ1-2; clone size: NA; CDR3 protein: CASSLVGAGYTF; CDR3 DNA: TGTGCCAGCAGTTTGGTAGGGGCTGGCTACACCTTC
D gene: TRBD1; V gene: TRBV2; J gene: TRBJ1-1; clone size: NA; CDR3 protein: CASSLQGETEAFF; CDR3 DNA: TGTGCCAGCAGCTTACAGGGGGAGACTGAAGCTTTCTTT
D gene: NA; V gene: TRBV9; J gene: TRBJ1-1; clone size: NA; CDR3 protein: CASSVGYSGNTEAFF; CDR3 DNA: TGTGCCAGCAGCGTAGGTTACTCCGGGAACACTGAAGCTTTCTTT
D gene: NA; V gene: TRBV5-6; J gene: TRBJ2-7; clone size: NA; CDR3 protein: CASSFTGGAEQYF; CDR3 DNA: TGTGCCAGCAGCTTTACAGGTGGCGCCGAGCAGTACTTC
D gene: NA; V gene: TRBV19; J gene: TRBJ1-2; clone size: NA; CDR3 protein: CASFQPGGGSYGYTF; CDR3 DNA: TGTGCCAGTTTCCAACCGGGCGGCGGGAGCTATGGCTACACCTTC
D gene: NA; V gene: TRBV5-6; J gene: TRBJ1-3; clone size: NA; CDR3 protein: CASSLETDLGNTIYF; CDR3 DNA: TGTGCCAGCAGCTTGGAGACAGATCTAGGAAACACCATATATTTT